Below are 26 T cell receptor beta chains sequenced from a single sample in a study of T cell clusters in autoimmune cytopenias. One tube held mixed TRB-A and TRB-B primer pools for touch-down PCR. TCRdb derives one entry per CDR3 protein from the multiplex PCR reads, leaving out DNA. Its listing shows 6,500 to 10,000 distinct CDR3 sequences. TRB was amplified from 250 ng of peripheral blood genomic DNA per sample. Material: peripheral blood. These receptors were collected from a human donor with an autoimmune cytopenia or autoimmune hepatitis (not recorded which).

V gene TRBV29-1 combines with J gene TRBJ2-1; the D gene TCRdb calls, TRBD2, cannot be checked with no DNA. The CDR3 totals 16 residues. The germline gives CDR1 SQVTM, CDR2 ANQGSEA. CDR3 amino acids: CSVEEGLAGGPGEQFF.

The chain uses TRBV6-2 or TRBV6-3 and TRBJ2-5; TCRdb returns TRBD1, unconfirmable since there is no DNA. Germline V gene lookup returns CDR1 MNHEY and CDR2 SVGEGT. The CDR3 runs 16 residues. CDR3 protein: CASSTHRQGQRETQYF.

This clonotype is called medium-sized based on its frequency. The chain uses TRBV19 and TRBJ2-3; TCRdb proposes TRBD1, but this gene call is untestable without DNA. The V gene's germline CDR1 is LNHDA and CDR2 SQIVND (reference sequence). CDR3 length: 16 amino acids. CDR3 in amino acids: CASSLAGGGDRGTQYF.

V and J are TRBV6-5 and TRBJ1-1; absent DNA, TCRdb's TRBD1 call cannot be checked. The germline gives CDR1 MNHEY, CDR2 SVGAGI. This CDR3 spans 17 amino acids. The chain's CDR3 is CASSEGGWTELNTEAFF.

V gene TRBV7-2 combines with J gene TRBJ2-5; TCRdb names TRBD1, which stays unverified in the absence of DNA. The CDR3 covers 16 residues. Germline V gene data show CDR1 as SGHTA and CDR2 as FQGNSA. This CDR3 is CASSSGTGDCEETQYF. Supplemented by reference TRBV7-2 and TRBJ2-5, the full variable domain reads GAGVSQSPSNKVTEKGKDVELRCDPISGHTALYWYRQSLGQGLEFLIYFQGNSAPDKSGLPSDRFSAERTGGSVSTLTIQRTQQEDSAVYLCASSSGTGDCEETQYFGPGTRLLVL.

By frequency, this clonotype registers medium-sized (0.01 to 0.1%). This chain uses TRBV20-1 with TRBJ1-4; checking the TCRdb D call of TRBD1 is not possible without DNA. The germline CDR1 and CDR2 sequences are DFQATT and SNEGSKA (reference sequence). The CDR3 spans 12 residues. CDR3 protein: CSASGHTEKLFF.

This chain uses TRBV11-2 with TRBJ2-1; without DNA, the TCRdb call of TRBD2 cannot be checked. Germline CDR1 SGHAT, CDR2 FQNNGV. This CDR3 has 15 residues. This CDR3 is CASRDSGGARGEQFF.

This clonotype is labeled medium-sized based on frequency. This rearrangement joins TRBV19 to TRBJ1-5; as DNA is missing, the TRBD1 call by TCRdb cannot be tested. The germline V gene has CDR1 LNHDA and CDR2 SQIVND (reference sequence). The CDR3 runs to 14 residues. The CDR3 loop is CASSIWGSNQPQHF.

According to its frequency, this clonotype is medium-sized. The V and J genes are TRBV18 and TRBJ2-7; TCRdb indicates TRBD2, and absent DNA this call remains unverified. CDR3 length: 14 amino acids. In germline, CDR1 is KGHSH, CDR2 LQKENI. The CDR3 spells CASSPGTASYEQYF.

The chain recombines TRBV27 with TRBJ1-6; the D call of TRBD1 rests on TCRdb alone, since no DNA is present to check it. Germline V gene sequence: CDR1 MNHEY, CDR2 SMNVEV (reference sequence). The CDR3 spans 16 residues. The CDR3 loop is CASSIRGQDFNSPLHF.

By frequency, this clonotype registers medium-sized. V gene TRBV29-1 combines with J gene TRBJ1-2; TCRdb picks TRBD1, but there is no DNA to check that call. Germline CDR1 SQVTM, CDR2 ANQGSEA. There are 16 residues in the CDR3. Here the CDR3 reads CSVESFPGSVNYGYTF.

The chain carries TRBV10-3 and TRBJ2-7; checking the TCRdb D call of TRBD1 is not possible without DNA. Germline CDR1 ENHRY, CDR2 SYGVKD. This CDR3 is built from 15 residues. This chain's CDR3 is CAAGGWDRERGEQYF.

The rearrangement uses TRBV20-1 and TRBJ2-3; the TCRdb call, TRBD2, lacks DNA for checking. Germline CDR1 and CDR2: DFQATT and SNEGSKA (reference sequence). The CDR3 runs to 17 residues. The CDR3 loop reads CSAKLGLAGVRTDTQYF.

This chain joins TRBV7-9 and TRBJ2-6; TCRdb indicates TRBD2, and absent DNA this call remains unverified. The CDR3 totals 17 residues. The V gene's germline CDR1 is SEHNR and CDR2 FQNEAQ (reference sequence). The CDR3 loop reads CASFERQGPPGANVLTF.

Its frequency marks this clonotype as medium-sized (0.01 to 0.1%). The chain joins TRBV27 to TRBJ2-7. Per germline, CDR1 MNHEY and CDR2 SMNVEV (reference sequence). The CDR3 has 15 amino acids. CDR3 region: CASSLLAGSSYEQYF.

The chain is built from TRBV6-5 and TRBJ1-4. The CDR3 spans 17 residues. CDR1 and CDR2 (germline): MNHEY, SVGAGI. The CDR3: CASSYSGFPATNEKLFF.

The genes are TRBV5-1 and TRBJ1-3. The germline V gene encodes CDR1 SGHRS and CDR2 YFSETQ. The CDR3 covers 15 residues. The CDR3 loop is CASSLDAGAANTIYF.

The chain uses TRBV11-1 and TRBJ2-5; TCRdb picks TRBD1, but there is no DNA to check that call. The CDR3 consists of 15 residues. Germline CDR1 reads SGHAT; CDR2 reads FQDESV (reference sequence). The CDR3 is CASSFAGTGALSQYF.

According to its frequency, this clonotype is medium-sized. This chain uses TRBV13 with TRBJ1-1; as DNA is missing, the TRBD1 call by TCRdb cannot be tested. Per germline, CDR1 PRHDT and CDR2 FYEKMQ (reference sequence). This CDR3 spans 15 amino acids. CDR3 residues: CASRVRGGTNTEAFF.

This clonotype is called medium-sized based on its frequency. V usage is TRBV30 and J usage is TRBJ2-2. Germline V gene data show CDR1 as GTSNPN and CDR2 as SVGIG (reference sequence). The CDR3 runs 11 residues. This chain's CDR3 is CAWSQNRELFF. Filled out from reference TRBV30 and TRBJ2-2, the complete variable domain reads SQTIHQWPATLVQPVGSPLSLECTVEGTSNPNLYWYRQAAGRGLQLLFYSVGIGQISSEVPQNLSASRPQDRQFILSSKKLLLSDSGFYLCAWSQNRELFFGEGSRLTVL.

This sequence joins TRBV20-1 and TRBJ1-2; the D call from TCRdb, TRBD1, cannot be confirmed without DNA. The CDR3 has 12 residues. CDR1 is DFQATT and CDR2 is SNEGSKA in the germline V gene (reference sequence). CDR3 region: CSARRQGGGYTF.

Its frequency marks this clonotype as medium-sized (0.01 to 0.1%). This chain joins TRBV6-5 and TRBJ1-2; the TCRdb D gene call, TRBD1, has no DNA to confirm it. The germline V gene encodes CDR1 MNHEY and CDR2 SVGAGI. This CDR3 has 14 amino acids. CDR3: CASSPGDRKGGYTF.

This chain uses TRBV19 with TRBJ2-5; TCRdb calls TRBD1, which cannot be checked without DNA. CDR1 and CDR2 (germline): LNHDA, SQIVND (reference sequence). CDR3 length: 18 residues. This chain's CDR3 is CASSKSTQGASLQETQYF.

This clonotype registers medium-sized (0.01 to 0.1%) by frequency. V usage is TRBV7-9 and J usage is TRBJ2-3; TCRdb's D call, TRBD1, is unchecked because there is no DNA. Per the germline V gene, CDR1 is SEHNR and CDR2 is FQNEAQ (reference sequence). The CDR3 contains 14 residues. The CDR3 spells CASSRQGAPDTQYF.

This chain joins TRBV6-2 or TRBV6-3 and TRBJ1-5; TCRdb designates TRBD1, a call that cannot be tested without DNA. CDR1 is MNHEY, CDR2 SVGEGT, per germline. The CDR3 consists of 16 residues. This CDR3 is CASSYAGRGHDQPQHF.

This clonotype registers medium-sized by frequency. The chain employs TRBV6-5 and TRBJ1-6; the D call of TRBD1 rests on TCRdb alone, since no DNA is present to check it. Germline assignment: CDR1 MNHEY and CDR2 SVGAGI. The CDR3 length is 16 residues. The CDR3 loop reads CASSYSPPGQGSPLHF.